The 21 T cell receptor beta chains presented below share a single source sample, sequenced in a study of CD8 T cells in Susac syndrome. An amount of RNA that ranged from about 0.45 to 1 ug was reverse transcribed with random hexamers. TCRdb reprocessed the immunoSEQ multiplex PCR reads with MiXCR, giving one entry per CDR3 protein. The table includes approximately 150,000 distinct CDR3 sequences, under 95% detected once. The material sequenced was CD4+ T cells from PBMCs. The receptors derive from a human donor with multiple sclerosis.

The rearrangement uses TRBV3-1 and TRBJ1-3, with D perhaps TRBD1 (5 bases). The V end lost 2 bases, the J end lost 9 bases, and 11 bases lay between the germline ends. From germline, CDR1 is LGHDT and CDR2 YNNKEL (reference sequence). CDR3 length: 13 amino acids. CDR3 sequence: CASSQSEGPTIYF. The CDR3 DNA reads TGTGCCAGCAGCCAAAGCGAGGGGCCCACCATATATTTT.

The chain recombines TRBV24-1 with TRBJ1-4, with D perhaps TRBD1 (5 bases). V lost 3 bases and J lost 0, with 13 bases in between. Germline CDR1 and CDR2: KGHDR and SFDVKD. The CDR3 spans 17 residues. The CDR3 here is CATSDPGADSTNEKLFF. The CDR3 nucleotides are TGTGCCACCAGTGATCCTGGGGCGGACTCAACTAATGAAAAACTGTTTTTT.

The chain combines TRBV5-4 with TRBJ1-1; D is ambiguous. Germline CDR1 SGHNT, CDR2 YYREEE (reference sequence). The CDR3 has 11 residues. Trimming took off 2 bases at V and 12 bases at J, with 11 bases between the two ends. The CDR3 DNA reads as TGTGCCAGCAGCTTAGTGCGGTCGACTTTCTTT. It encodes CASSLVRSTFF. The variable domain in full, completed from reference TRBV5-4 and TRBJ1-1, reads ETGVTQSPTHLIKTRGQQVTLRCSSQSGHNTVSWYQQALGQGPQFIFQYYREEENGRGNFPPRFSGLQFPNYSSELNVNALELDDSALYLCASSLVRSTFFGQGTRLTVV.

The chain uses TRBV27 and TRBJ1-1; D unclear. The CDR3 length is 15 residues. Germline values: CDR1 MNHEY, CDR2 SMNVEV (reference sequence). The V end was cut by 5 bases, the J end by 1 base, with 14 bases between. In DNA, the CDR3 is TGTGCCAGCAGTCCGTCGGGAGGTTGGAACACTGAAGCTTTCTTT. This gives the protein CASSPSGGWNTEAFF.

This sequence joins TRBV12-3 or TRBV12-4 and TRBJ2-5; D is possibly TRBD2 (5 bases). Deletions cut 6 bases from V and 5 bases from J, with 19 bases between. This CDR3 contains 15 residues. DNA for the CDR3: TGTGCCAGCAGCCTCTACAGAGGGTTAGGGGAGACCCAGTACTTC. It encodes CASSLYRGLGETQYF.

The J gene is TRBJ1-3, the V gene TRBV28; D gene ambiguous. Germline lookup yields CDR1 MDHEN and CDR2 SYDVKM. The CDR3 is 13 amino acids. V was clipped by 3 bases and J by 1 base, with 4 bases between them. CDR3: CASSLPSGNTIYF. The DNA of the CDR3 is TGTGCCAGCAGTTTGCCGTCTGGAAACACCATATATTTT.

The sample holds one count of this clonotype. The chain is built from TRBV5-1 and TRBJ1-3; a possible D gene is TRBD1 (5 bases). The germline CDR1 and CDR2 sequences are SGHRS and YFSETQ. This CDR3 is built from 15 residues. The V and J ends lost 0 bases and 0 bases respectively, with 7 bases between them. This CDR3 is CASSLGQISGNTIYF. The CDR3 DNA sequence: TGCGCCAGCAGCTTGGGACAGATCTCTGGAAACACCATATATTTT.

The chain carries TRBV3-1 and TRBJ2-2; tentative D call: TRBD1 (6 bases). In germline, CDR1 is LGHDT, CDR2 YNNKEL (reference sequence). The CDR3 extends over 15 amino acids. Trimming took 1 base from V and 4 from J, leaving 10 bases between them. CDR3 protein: CASSQVWGPTGELFF. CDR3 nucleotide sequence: TGTGCCAGCAGCCAAGTTTGGGGGCCCACCGGGGAGCTGTTTTTT.

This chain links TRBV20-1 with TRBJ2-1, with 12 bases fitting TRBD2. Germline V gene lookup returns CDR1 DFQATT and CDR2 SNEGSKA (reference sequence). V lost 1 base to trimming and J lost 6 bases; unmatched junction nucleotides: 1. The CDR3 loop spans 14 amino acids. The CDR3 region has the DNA TGCAGTGCTAGAGGACTAGCGGGAGTCAATGAGCAGTTCTTC. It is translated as CSARGLAGVNEQFF.

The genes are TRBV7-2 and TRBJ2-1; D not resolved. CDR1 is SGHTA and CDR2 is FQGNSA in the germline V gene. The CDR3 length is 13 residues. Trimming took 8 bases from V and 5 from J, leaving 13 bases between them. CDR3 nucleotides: TGTGCCAGCGGCGGTACTTTACACAATGAGCAGTTCTTC. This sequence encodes CASGGTLHNEQFF.

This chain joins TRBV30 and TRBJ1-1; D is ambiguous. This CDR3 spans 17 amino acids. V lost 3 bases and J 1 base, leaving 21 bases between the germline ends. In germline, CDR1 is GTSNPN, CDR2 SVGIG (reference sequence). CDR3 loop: CAWSSWRTPWGNTEAFF. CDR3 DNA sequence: TGTGCCTGGAGCTCTTGGAGGACCCCATGGGGGAACACTGAAGCTTTCTTT. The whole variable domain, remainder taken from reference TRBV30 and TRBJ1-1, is SQTIHQWPATLVQPVGSPLSLECTVEGTSNPNLYWYRQAAGRGLQLLFYSVGIGQISSEVPQNLSASRPQDRQFILSSKKLLLSDSGFYLCAWSSWRTPWGNTEAFFGQGTRLTVV.

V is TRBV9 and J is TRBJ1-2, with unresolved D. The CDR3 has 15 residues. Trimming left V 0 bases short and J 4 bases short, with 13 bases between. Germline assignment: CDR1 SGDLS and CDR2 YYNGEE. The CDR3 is CASSVGEGKAYGYTF. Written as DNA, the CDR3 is TGTGCCAGCAGCGTAGGGGAAGGGAAAGCCTATGGCTACACCTTC.

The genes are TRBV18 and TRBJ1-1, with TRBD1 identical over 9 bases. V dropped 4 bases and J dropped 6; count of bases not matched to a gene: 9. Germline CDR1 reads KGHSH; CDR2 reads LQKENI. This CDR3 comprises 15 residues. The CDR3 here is CASSLTGTGLPEAFF. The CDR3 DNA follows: TGTGCCAGCTCACTCACCGGGACAGGGTTACCTGAAGCTTTCTTT.

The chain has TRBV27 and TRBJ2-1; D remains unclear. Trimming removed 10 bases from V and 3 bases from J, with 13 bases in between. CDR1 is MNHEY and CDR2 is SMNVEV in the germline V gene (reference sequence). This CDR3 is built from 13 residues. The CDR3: CAIGNILYNEQFF. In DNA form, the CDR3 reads TGTGCCATCGGTAACATCCTCTACAATGAGCAGTTCTTC.

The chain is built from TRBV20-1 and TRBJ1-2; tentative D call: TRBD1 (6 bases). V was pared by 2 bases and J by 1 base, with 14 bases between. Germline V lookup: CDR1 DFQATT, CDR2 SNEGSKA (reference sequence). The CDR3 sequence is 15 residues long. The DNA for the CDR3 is TGCAGTGCTAGATCCGGACAGCTAATTAACTATGGCTACACCTTC. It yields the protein CSARSGQLINYGYTF.

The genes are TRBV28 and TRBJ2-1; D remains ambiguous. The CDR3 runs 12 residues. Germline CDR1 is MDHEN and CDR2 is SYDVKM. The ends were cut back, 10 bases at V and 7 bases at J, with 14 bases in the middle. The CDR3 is CAITKSENEQFF. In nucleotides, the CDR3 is TGTGCCATCACCAAGTCGGAGAATGAGCAGTTCTTC.

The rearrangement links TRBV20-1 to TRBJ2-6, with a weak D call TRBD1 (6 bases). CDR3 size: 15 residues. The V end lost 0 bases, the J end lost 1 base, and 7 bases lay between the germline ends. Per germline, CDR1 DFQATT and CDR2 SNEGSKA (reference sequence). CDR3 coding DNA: TGCAGTGCTAGAGACACAGGGTCTGGGGCCAACGTCCTGACTTTC. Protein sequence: CSARDTGSGANVLTF.

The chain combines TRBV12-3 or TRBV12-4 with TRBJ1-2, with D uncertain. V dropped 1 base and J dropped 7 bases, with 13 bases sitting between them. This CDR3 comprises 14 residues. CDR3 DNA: TGTGCCAGCAGTTTAGTCACCCAACGCGGTGGCTACACCTTC. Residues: CASSLVTQRGGYTF.

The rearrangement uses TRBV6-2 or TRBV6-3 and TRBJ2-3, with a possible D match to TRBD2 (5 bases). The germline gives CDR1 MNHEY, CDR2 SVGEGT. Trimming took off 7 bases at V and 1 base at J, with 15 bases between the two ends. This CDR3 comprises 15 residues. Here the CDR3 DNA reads TGTGCCAGCATGGATGAGCGGAGAGGCACAGATACGCAGTATTTT. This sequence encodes CASMDERRGTDTQYF.

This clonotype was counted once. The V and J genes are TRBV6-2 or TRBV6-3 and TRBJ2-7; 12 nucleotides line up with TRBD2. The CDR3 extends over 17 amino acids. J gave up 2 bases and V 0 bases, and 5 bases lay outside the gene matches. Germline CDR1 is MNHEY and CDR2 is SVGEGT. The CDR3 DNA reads TGTGCCAGCAGTTACTCTCGCCGACTAGCGGGAGCCTACGAGCAGTACTTC. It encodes CASSYSRRLAGAYEQYF.

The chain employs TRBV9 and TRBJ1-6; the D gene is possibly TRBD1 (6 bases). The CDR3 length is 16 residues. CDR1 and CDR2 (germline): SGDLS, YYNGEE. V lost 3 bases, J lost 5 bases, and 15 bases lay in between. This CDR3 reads CASSEGTFRHNSPLHF. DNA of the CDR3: TGTGCCAGCAGCGAGGGGACATTCAGGCATAATTCACCCCTCCACTTT.